This is a list of T cell receptor beta chains from one sample in a study of cytotoxic CD8 clonotypes in ibrutinib-treated CLL. Clones were sequenced by immunoSEQ multiplex PCR, and TCRdb holds only the in-frame ones, with some missing. Of roughly 330,000 clones listed, roughly 67% are singletons. Sample: PBMCs, taken after 36 months of ibrutinib treatment. The origin of the receptors is a human donor with chronic lymphocytic leukemia. Each CDR3 is given with its conserved first and last residue. Fields, in order: J gene, D gene, V gene, clone size, CDR3 protein, CDR3 DNA. D genes are given only for firm matches. Size is stated for part of the rows, as once, few or many counts, or as a class when the clone is expanded.

J: TRBJ2-7; D: NA; V: TRBV5-1; size: few; CDR3: CASSLVAGSYYEQYF; DNA: TGCGCCAGCAGCTTGGTCGCCGGGAGTTACTACGAGCAGTACTTC
J: TRBJ2-7; D: NA; V: TRBV29-1; size: NA; CDR3: CSVEESQTYEQYF; DNA: TGCAGCGTTGAAGAGTCTCAGACCTACGAGCAGTACTTC
J: TRBJ2-5; D: NA; V: TRBV5-8; size: NA; CDR3: CASSPGTLETQYF; DNA: TGTGCCAGCAGCCCCGGGACTCTTGAGACCCAGTACTTC
J: TRBJ2-4; D: NA; V: TRBV6-1; size: NA; CDR3: CASCSGPRIRNIQYF; DNA: TGTGCCAGCTGCTCCGGACCAAGAATTCGGAACATTCAGTACTTC
J: TRBJ2-3; D: NA; V: TRBV29-1; size: NA; CDR3: CSVENFRTVRGGTDTQYF; DNA: TGCAGCGTTGAAAATTTCCGGACGGTACGTGGAGGCACAGATACGCAGTATTTT
J: TRBJ1-2; D: NA; V: TRBV11-3; size: NA; CDR3: CASSLVPVHTNYGYTF; DNA: TGTGCCAGCAGCTTAGTTCCAGTACACACTAACTATGGCTACACCTTC
J: TRBJ2-7; D: NA; V: TRBV12-2; size: NA; CDR3: CASRLAAGDPPYEQYF; DNA: TGTGCAAGTCGCTTAGCGGCGGGGGATCCCCCTTACGAGCAGTACTTC
J: TRBJ2-3; D: NA; V: TRBV10-3; size: few; CDR3: CAISDGTRITDTQYF; DNA: TGTGCCATCAGTGATGGGACACGAATCACAGATACGCAGTATTTT
J: TRBJ2-3; D: TRBD2; V: TRBV28; size: NA; CDR3: CASSFSLAGPSTDTQYF; DNA: TGTGCCAGCAGTTTTAGCCTAGCGGGACCTAGCACAGATACGCAGTATTTT
J: TRBJ2-1; D: TRBD2; V: TRBV7-8; size: NA; CDR3: CASSFKTSGTRNEQFF; DNA: TGTGCCAGCAGCTTCAAGACTAGCGGGACCCGCAATGAGCAGTTCTTC
J: TRBJ2-6; D: NA; V: TRBV18; size: NA; CDR3: CASSPQGAGANVLTF; DNA: TGTGCCAGCTCACCACAGGGCGCTGGGGCCAACGTCCTGACTTTC
J: TRBJ2-7; D: NA; V: TRBV11-2; size: NA; CDR3: CASSLPQGTPYEQYF; DNA: TGTGCCAGCAGCTTACCCCAGGGCACACCGTACGAGCAGTACTTC
J: TRBJ2-2; D: TRBD1; V: TRBV27; size: NA; CDR3: CASSSPGGSVTGELFF; DNA: TGTGCCAGCAGCTCTCCAGGGGGCTCGGTCACCGGGGAGCTGTTTTTT
J: TRBJ1-5; D: TRBD1; V: TRBV29-1; size: few; CDR3: CSVLLQGAISGNQPQHF; DNA: TGCAGCGTGCTTTTACAGGGGGCGATTAGTGGCAATCAGCCCCAGCATTTT
J: TRBJ1-4; D: TRBD1; V: TRBV4-1; size: NA; CDR3: CASSQGDRTNEKLFF; DNA: TGCGCCAGCAGCCAGGGGGACAGGACTAATGAAAAACTGTTTTTT
J: TRBJ2-2; D: NA; V: TRBV7-8; size: few; CDR3: CASSQGGTGELFF; DNA: TGTGCCAGCAGCCAAGGGGGAACCGGGGAGCTGTTTTTT
J: TRBJ1-2; D: TRBD1; V: TRBV19; size: NA; CDR3: CASSVTQGYGYTF; DNA: TGTGCCAGTAGTGTAACACAGGGGTATGGCTACACCTTC
J: TRBJ1-1; D: TRBD1; V: TRBV6-5; size: NA; CDR3: CASSYSRTGHTEAFF; DNA: TGTGCCAGCAGTTACTCTAGGACAGGGCACACTGAAGCTTTCTTT
J: TRBJ1-1; D: NA; V: TRBV9; size: NA; CDR3: CASSGTLNTEAFF; DNA: TGTGCCAGCTCTGGGACACTGAACACTGAAGCTTTCTTT
J: TRBJ2-1; D: TRBD2; V: TRBV6-5; size: NA; CDR3: CASSLAGDPYNEQFF; DNA: TGTGCCAGCAGCCTAGCGGGAGACCCCTACAATGAGCAGTTCTTC
J: TRBJ2-1; D: TRBD2; V: TRBV2; size: NA; CDR3: CASSEALQASGYNEQFF; DNA: TGTGCCAGCAGTGAAGCGCTTCAGGCTAGCGGGTACAATGAGCAGTTCTTC
J: TRBJ2-7; D: NA; V: TRBV28; size: few; CDR3: CASTGPGGEQYF; DNA: TGTGCCAGCACGGGCCCTGGGGGCGAGCAGTACTTC
J: TRBJ2-1; D: TRBD2; V: TRBV9; size: NA; CDR3: CASSVGVLAGEVRFF; DNA: TGTGCCAGCAGCGTAGGGGTCCTAGCGGGAGAAGTCCGGTTCTTC
J: TRBJ2-7; D: TRBD2; V: TRBV2; size: NA; CDR3: CATLAGKSYEQYF; DNA: TGTGCCACTTTAGCGGGGAAGTCCTACGAGCAGTACTTC
J: TRBJ2-7; D: NA; V: TRBV7-9; size: NA; CDR3: CASSPRPLLDSTYEQYF; DNA: TGTGCCAGCAGCCCAAGGCCCTTACTGGACTCTACCTACGAGCAGTACTTC
J: TRBJ2-1; D: NA; V: TRBV11-2; size: once; CDR3: CASSLDGTRGQGNEQFF; DNA: TGTGCCAGCAGCTTAGATGGCACGCGGGGGCAAGGCAATGAGCAGTTCTTC
J: TRBJ2-7; D: NA; V: TRBV4-1; size: NA; CDR3: CASSQDYEWAARSYEQYF; DNA: TGCGCCAGCAGCCAAGATTATGAGTGGGCAGCTCGATCCTACGAGCAGTACTTC
J: TRBJ2-5; D: NA; V: TRBV5-1; size: NA; CDR3: CASSLAGVEETQYF; DNA: TGCGCCAGCAGCTTGGCAGGGGTCGAGGAGACCCAGTACTTC
J: TRBJ1-1; D: NA; V: TRBV29-1; size: NA; CDR3: CSVEHRVGTEAFF; DNA: TGCAGCGTTGAACACCGGGTCGGCACTGAAGCTTTCTTT
J: TRBJ1-2; D: TRBD1; V: TRBV5-1; size: few; CDR3: CASSFYDRDYYGYTF; DNA: TGCGCCAGCAGCTTCTATGACAGGGACTATTATGGCTACACCTTC
J: TRBJ2-7; D: NA; V: TRBV7-6; size: NA; CDR3: CASSPEDGPYEQYF; DNA: TGTGCCAGCAGCCCCGAGGACGGACCCTACGAGCAGTACTTC
J: TRBJ2-7; D: TRBD1; V: TRBV2; size: NA; CDR3: CASKKTGRSYEQYF; DNA: TGTGCCAGCAAGAAGACAGGGCGGTCCTACGAGCAGTACTTC
J: TRBJ1-3; D: NA; V: TRBV19; size: NA; CDR3: CASSICGGLPREGNTIYF; DNA: TGTGCCAGTAGTATTTGTGGGGGCCTGCCGAGGGAAGGAAACACCATATATTTT
J: TRBJ2-3; D: NA; V: TRBV7-9; size: once; CDR3: CASSFRPDTQYF; DNA: TGTGCCAGCAGCTTCCGGCCAGATACGCAGTATTTT
J: TRBJ2-2; D: TRBD2; V: TRBV5-1; size: NA; CDR3: CASSLAHLWGLVNISTTGELFF; DNA: TGCGCCAGCAGCTTGGCACACCTTTGGGGACTAGTGAACATCTCTACCACCGGGGAGCTGTTTTTT
J: TRBJ2-7; D: TRBD1; V: TRBV5-4; size: NA; CDR3: CASSPTTGAYEQYF; DNA: TGTGCCAGCAGCCCGACTACAGGGGCCTACGAGCAGTACTTC
J: TRBJ1-2; D: NA; V: TRBV9; size: once; CDR3: CASSVEGTYRDGYTF; DNA: TGTGCCAGCAGCGTAGAAGGGACCTATAGAGATGGCTACACCTTC
J: TRBJ1-1; D: TRBD1; V: TRBV7-6; size: NA; CDR3: CASSPDRGKEAFF; DNA: TGTGCCAGCAGCCCAGACAGGGGTAAAGAAGCTTTCTTT
J: TRBJ1-1; D: NA; V: TRBV5-1; size: NA; CDR3: CASSLAGFGNTEAFF; DNA: TGCGCCAGCAGCTTGGCTGGTTTTGGGAACACTGAAGCTTTCTTT
J: TRBJ2-3; D: NA; V: TRBV7-2; size: NA; CDR3: CASIAPDTQYF; DNA: TGTGCCAGCATTGCGCCAGATACGCAGTATTTT
J: TRBJ2-5; D: TRBD2; V: TRBV19; size: once; CDR3: CASSSRGLGLWETQYF; DNA: TGTGCCAGTAGTTCCAGAGGACTAGGACTTTGGGAGACCCAGTACTTC
J: TRBJ2-1; D: NA; V: TRBV7-9; size: few; CDR3: CASSLGRDGQFF; DNA: TGTGCCAGCAGCTTAGGCAGGGATGGGCAGTTCTTC
J: TRBJ2-1; D: NA; V: TRBV11-2; size: once; CDR3: CASSLAGNEQFF; DNA: TGTGCCAGCAGCTTAGCGGGCAATGAGCAGTTCTTC
J: TRBJ1-2; D: NA; V: TRBV6-5; size: NA; CDR3: CASSSLWDGNYGYTF; DNA: TGTGCCAGCAGTTCCCTTTGGGACGGTAACTATGGCTACACCTTC
J: TRBJ1-2; D: NA; V: TRBV6-5; size: NA; CDR3: CASSTAGGAGYGYTF; DNA: TGTGCCAGCAGCACCGCCGGGGGAGCTGGTTATGGCTACACCTTC
J: TRBJ1-3; D: NA; V: TRBV19; size: NA; CDR3: CASTEGVPGNTIYF; DNA: TGTGCCAGCACCGAGGGGGTACCTGGAAACACCATATATTTT
J: TRBJ2-7; D: NA; V: TRBV27; size: NA; CDR3: CASSQQTANEQYF; DNA: TGTGCCAGCAGTCAACAGACAGCCAACGAGCAGTACTTC
J: TRBJ2-1; D: TRBD2; V: TRBV15; size: once; CDR3: CATSVSSGDEQFF; DNA: TGTGCCACCAGCGTCTCTAGCGGCGATGAGCAGTTCTTC